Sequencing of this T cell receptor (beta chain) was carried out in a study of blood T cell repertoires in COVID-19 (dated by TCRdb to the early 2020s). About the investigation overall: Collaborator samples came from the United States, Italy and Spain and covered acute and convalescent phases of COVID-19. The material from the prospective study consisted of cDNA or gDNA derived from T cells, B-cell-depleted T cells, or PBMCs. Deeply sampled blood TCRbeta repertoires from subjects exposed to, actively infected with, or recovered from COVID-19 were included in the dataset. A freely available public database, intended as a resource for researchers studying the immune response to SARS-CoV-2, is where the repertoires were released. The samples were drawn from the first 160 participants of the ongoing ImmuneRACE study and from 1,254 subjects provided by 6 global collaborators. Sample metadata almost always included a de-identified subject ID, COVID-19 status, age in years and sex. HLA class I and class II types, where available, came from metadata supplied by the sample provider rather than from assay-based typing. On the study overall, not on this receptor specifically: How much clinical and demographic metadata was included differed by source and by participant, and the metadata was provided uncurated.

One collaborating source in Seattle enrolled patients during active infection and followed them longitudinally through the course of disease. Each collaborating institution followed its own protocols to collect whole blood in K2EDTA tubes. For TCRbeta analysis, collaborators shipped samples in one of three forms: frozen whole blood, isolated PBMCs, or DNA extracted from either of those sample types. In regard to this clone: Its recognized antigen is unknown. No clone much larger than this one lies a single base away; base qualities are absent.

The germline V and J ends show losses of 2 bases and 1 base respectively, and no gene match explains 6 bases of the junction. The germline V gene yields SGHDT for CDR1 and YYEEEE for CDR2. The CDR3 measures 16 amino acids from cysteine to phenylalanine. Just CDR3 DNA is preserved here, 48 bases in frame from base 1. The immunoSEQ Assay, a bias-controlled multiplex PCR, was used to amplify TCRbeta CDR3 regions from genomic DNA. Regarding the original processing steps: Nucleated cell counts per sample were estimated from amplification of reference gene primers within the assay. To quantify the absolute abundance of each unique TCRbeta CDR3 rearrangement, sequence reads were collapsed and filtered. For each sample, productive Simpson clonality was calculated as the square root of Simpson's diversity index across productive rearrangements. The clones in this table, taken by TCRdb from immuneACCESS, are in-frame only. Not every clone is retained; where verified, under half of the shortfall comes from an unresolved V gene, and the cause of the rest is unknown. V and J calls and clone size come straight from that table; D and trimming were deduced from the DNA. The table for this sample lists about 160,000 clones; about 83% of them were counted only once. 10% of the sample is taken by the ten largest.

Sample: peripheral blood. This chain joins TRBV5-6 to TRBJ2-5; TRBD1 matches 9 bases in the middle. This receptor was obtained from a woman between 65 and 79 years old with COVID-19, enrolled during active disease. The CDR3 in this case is CASSFLRDRVQETQYF. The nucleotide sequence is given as TGTGCCAGCAGCTTCCTGAGGGACAGGGTCCAAGAGACCCAGTACTTC. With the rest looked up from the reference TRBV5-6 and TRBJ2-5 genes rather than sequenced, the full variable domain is DAGVTQSPTHLIKTRGQQVTLRCSPKSGHDTVSWYQQALGQGPQFIFQYYEEEERQRGNFPDRFSGHQFPNYSSELNVNALLLGDSALYLCASSFLRDRVQETQYFGPGTRLLVL.